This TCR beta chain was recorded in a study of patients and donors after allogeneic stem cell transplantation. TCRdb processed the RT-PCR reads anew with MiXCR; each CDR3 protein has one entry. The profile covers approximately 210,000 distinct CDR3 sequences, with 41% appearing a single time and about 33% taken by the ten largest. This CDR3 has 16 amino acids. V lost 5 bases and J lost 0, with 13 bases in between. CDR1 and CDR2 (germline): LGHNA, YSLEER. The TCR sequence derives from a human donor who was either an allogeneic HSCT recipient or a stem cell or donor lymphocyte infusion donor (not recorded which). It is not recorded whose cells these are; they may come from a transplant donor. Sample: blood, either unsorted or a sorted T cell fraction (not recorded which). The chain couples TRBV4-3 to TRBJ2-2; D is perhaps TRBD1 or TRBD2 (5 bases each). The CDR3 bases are TGCGCCAGCAGCGTCGGGGACCGAGCGAACACCGGGGAGCTGTTTTTT. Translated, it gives CASSVGDRANTGELFF.